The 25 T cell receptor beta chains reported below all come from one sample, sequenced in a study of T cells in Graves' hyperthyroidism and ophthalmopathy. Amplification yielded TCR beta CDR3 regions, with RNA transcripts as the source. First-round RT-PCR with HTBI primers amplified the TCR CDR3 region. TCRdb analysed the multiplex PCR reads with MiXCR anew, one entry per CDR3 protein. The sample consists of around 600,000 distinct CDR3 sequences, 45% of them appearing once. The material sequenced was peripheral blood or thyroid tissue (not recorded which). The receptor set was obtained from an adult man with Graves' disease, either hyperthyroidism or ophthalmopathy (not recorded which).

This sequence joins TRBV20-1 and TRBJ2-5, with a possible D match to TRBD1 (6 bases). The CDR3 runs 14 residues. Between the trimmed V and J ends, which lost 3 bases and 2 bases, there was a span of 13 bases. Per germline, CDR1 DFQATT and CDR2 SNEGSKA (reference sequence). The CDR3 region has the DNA TGCAGTGCTAGCGGGACAACGGGGCAAGAGACCCAGTACTTC. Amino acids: CSASGTTGQETQYF.

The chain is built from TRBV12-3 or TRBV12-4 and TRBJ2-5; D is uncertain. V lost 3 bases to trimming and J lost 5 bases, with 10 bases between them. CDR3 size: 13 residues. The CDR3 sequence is CASSFAQRETQYF. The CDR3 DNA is TGTGCCAGCAGTTTCGCCCAACGGGAGACCCAGTACTTC.

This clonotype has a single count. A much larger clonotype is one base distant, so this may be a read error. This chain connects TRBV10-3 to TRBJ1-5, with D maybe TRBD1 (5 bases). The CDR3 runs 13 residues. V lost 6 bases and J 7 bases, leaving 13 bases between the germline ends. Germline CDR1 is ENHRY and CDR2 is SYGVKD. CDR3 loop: CAISVDSRQPQHF. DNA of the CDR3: TGTGCCATCAGCGTAGACAGCAGACAGCCCCAGCATTTT.

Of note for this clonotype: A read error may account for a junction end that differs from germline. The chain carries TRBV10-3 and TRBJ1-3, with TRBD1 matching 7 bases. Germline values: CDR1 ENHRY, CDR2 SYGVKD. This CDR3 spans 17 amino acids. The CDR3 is CASSYMVTGSSGNTIYF. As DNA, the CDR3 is TGTGCCAGCAGTTACATGGTGACAGGGAGCTCTGGAAACACCATATATTTT.

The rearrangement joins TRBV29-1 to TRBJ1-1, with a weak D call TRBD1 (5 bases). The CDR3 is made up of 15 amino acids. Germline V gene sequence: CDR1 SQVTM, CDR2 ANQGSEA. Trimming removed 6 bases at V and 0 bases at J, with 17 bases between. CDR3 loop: CSVDRDRPLNTEAFF. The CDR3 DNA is TGCAGCGTAGACAGAGACAGACCATTGAACACTGAAGCTTTCTTT. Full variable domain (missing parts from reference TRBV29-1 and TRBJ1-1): SAVISQKPSRDICQRGTSLTIQCQVDSQVTMMFWYRQQPGQSLTLIATANQGSEATYESGFVIDKFPISRPNLTFSTLTVSNMSPEDSSIYLCSVDRDRPLNTEAFFGQGTRLTVV.

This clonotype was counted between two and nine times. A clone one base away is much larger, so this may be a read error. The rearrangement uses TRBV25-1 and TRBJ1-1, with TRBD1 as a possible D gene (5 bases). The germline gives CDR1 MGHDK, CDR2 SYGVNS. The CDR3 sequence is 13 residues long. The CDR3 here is CAGSWDGNTEAFF. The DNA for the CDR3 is TGTGCCGGCAGCTGGGACGGGAACACTGAAGCTTTCTTT. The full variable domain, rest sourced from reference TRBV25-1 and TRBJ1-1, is EADIYQTPRYLVIGTGKKITLECSQTMGHDKMYWYQQDPGMELHLIHYSYGVNSTEKGDLSSESTVSRIRTEHFPLTLESARPSHTSQYLCAGSWDGNTEAFFGQGTRLTVV.

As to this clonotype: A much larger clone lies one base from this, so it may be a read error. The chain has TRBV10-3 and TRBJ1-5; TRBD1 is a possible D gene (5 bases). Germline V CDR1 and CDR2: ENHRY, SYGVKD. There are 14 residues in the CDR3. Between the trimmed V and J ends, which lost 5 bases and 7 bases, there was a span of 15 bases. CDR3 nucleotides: TGTGCCATCAGTTTAGCAGGGTTAGGACAGCCCCAGCATTTT. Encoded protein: CAISLAGLGQPQHF.

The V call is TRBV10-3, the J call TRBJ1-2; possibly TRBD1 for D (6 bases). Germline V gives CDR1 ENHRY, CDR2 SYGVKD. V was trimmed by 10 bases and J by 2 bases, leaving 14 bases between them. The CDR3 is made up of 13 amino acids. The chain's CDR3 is CATAVTGNYGYTF. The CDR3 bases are TGTGCCACGGCGGTCACAGGGAACTATGGCTACACCTTC.

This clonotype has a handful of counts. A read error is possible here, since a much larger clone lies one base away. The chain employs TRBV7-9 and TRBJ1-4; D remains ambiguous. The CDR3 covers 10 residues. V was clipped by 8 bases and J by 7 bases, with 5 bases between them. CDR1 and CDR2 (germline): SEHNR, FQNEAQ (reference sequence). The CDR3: CASGGEKLFF. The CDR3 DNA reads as TGTGCCAGCGGAGGTGAAAAACTGTTTTTT.

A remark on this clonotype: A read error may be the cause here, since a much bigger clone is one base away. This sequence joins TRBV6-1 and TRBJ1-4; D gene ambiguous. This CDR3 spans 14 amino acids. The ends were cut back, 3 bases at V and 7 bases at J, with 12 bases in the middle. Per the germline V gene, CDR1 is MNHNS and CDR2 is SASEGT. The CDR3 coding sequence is TGTGCCAGCAGTGAGGGCGTGGGTGTTGAAAAACTGTTTTTT. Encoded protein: CASSEGVGVEKLFF.

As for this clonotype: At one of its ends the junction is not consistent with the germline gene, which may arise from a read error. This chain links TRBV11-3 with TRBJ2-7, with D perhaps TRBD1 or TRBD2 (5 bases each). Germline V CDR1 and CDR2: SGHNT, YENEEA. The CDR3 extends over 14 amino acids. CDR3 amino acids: CASSFPGRSYEQYF. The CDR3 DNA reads TGCGCCAGCAGCTTCCCGGGACGGAGCTACGAGCAGTACTTC.

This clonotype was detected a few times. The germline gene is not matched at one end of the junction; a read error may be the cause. The chain's CDR3 is CASSRGGQVVF. For the CDR3, the DNA is TGCGCCAGCAGCAGGGGGGGACAGGTAGTATTT. The chain links TRBV4-1 to TRBJ1-1, with 8 nucleotides matching TRBD1. Germline V lookup: CDR1 MGHRA, CDR2 YSYEKL. This CDR3 has 11 residues.

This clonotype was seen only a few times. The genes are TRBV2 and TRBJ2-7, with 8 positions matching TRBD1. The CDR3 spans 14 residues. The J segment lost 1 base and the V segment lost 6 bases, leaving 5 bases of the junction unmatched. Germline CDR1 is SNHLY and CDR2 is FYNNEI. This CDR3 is CASRTDRASYEQYF. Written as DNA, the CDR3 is TGTGCCAGCAGGACGGACAGGGCATCCTACGAGCAGTACTTC.

CDR3 sequence (DNA): TGTGCCAGCAGCCCCGGGACAGAATTTAACTATGGCTACACCTTC. Translated: CASSPGTEFNYGYTF. The chain links TRBV7-6 to TRBJ1-2; TRBD1 matches 7 bases. V trimming: 5 bases; J trimming: 1 base; junction bases outside the gene matches: 7. The CDR3 covers 15 residues. CDR1 SGHVS and CDR2 FNYEAQ come from the germline V gene.

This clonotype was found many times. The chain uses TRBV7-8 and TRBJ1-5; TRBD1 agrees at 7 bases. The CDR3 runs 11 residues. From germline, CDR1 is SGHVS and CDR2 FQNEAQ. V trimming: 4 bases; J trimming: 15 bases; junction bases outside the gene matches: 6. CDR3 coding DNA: TGTGCCAGCAGCTCTGGACAGGCCTGGCATTTT. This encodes CASSSGQAWHF.

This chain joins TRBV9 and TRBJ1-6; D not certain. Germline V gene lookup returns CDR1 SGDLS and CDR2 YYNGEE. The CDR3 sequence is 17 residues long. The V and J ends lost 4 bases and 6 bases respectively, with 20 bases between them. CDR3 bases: TGTGCCAGCAGCCAAGTGGGTCCCCGGGTCCCTAATTCACCCCTCCACTTT. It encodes CASSQVGPRVPNSPLHF.

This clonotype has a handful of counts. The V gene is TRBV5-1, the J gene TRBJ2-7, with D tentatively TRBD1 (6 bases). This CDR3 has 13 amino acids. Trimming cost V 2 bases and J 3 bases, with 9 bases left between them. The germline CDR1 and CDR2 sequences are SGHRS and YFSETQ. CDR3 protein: CASSFDRHYEQYF. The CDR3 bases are TGCGCCAGCAGCTTCGACAGGCACTACGAGCAGTACTTC.

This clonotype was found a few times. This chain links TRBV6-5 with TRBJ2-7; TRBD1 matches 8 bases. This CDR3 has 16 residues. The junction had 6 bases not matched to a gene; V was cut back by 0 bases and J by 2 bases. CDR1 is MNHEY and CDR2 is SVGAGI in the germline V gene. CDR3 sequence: CASSYSWTGIPYEQYF. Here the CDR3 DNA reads TGTGCCAGCAGTTACTCTTGGACAGGGATCCCCTACGAGCAGTACTTC.

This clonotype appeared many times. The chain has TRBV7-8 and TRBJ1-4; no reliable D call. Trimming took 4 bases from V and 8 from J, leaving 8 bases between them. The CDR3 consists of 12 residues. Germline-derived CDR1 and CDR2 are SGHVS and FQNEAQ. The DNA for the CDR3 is TGTGCCAGCAGCTGGCGAGGGGAAAAACTGTTTTTT. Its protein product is CASSWRGEKLFF. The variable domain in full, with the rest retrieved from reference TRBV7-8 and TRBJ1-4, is GAGVSQSPRYKVAKRGQDVALRCDPISGHVSLFWYQQALGQGPEFLTYFQNEAQLDKSGLPSDRFFAERPEGSVSTLKIQRTQQEDSAVYLCASSWRGEKLFFGSGTQLSVL.

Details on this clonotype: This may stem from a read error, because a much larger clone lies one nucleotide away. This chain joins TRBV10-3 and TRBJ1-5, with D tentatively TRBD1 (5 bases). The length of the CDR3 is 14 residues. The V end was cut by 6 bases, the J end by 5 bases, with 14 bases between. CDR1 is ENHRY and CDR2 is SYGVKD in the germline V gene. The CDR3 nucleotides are TGTGCCATCAGCGTATCGGGGGGGGATCAGCCCCAGCATTTT. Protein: CAISVSGGDQPQHF.

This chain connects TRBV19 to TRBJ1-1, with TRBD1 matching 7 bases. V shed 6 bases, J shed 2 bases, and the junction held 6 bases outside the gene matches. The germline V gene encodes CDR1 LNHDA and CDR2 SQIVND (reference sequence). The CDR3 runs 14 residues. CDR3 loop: CASRSGGSNTEAFF. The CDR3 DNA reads TGTGCCAGTAGGTCAGGGGGGAGTAACACTGAAGCTTTCTTT.

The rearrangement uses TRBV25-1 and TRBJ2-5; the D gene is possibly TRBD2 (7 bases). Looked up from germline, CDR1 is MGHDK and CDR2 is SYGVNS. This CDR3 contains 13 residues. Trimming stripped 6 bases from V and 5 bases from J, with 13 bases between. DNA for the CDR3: TGTGCCAGCAGGAGGGCGGGGGCGGAGACCCAGTACTTC. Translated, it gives CASRRAGAETQYF.

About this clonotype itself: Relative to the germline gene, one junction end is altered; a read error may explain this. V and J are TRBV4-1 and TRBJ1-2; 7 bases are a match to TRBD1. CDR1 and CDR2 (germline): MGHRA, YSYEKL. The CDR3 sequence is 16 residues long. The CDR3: CASSPYDREAEIGYTF. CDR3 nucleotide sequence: TGTGCCAGCAGCCCCTACGACAGGGAGGCGGAGATTGGCTACACCTTC.

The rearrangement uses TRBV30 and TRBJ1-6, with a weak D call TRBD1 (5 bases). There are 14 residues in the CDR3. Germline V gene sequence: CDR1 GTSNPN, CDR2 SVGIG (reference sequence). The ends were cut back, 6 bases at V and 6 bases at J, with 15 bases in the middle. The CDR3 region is CACSRAGVNSPLHF. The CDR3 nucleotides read TGTGCCTGCTCCCGGGCGGGGGTTAATTCACCCCTCCACTTT.

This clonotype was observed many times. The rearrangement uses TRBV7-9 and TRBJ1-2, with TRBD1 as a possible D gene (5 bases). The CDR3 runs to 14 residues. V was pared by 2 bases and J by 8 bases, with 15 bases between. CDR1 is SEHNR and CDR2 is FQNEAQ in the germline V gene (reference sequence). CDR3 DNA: TGTGCCAGCAGCTTACCGGGACCGACTATAGGCTACACCTTC. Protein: CASSLPGPTIGYTF.